The source of this T cell receptor (beta chain) is a study of human T cells and chemical hapten exposure. TCRdb called the RACE reads again in MiXCR, with one record for every CDR3 protein. The sample consists of more than 70,000 distinct CDR3 sequences, approximately 10% of them appearing once. After removal of 4 bases from V and 4 bases from J, the junction contained 4 bases not matched to a gene. CDR3 length: 15 residues. CDR1 SGHDT and CDR2 YYEEEE come from the germline V gene. Stated time point: patch test 2, 6 weeks after DPC sensitization. The treatment was: therapeutic diphenylcyclopropenone sensitization with weekly scalp DPC. This clonotype was detected a few times.

This clonotype originated in a man younger than 35 with alopecia areata. Some clones in this sample may be carry-over from other donors' samples. This chain links TRBV5-6 with TRBJ2-2; 10 nucleotides match TRBD1. The sequencing used whole blood, collected in connection with sensitization to the hapten diphenylcyclopropenone (DPC). DNA for the CDR3: TGTGCCAGCAGCCGCCGACAGGGGGCCACCGGGGAGCTGTTTTTT. Its translation: CASSRRQGATGELFF.